The clone carrying this T cell receptor (beta chain) was detected ten times or more. These data are taken from a study of human T cells and chemical hapten exposure. Background on the study: DPC at 2% was the sensitizing agent, placed on approximately 2 cm by approximately 2 cm of upper inner arm skin.

Time point noted: pre-sensitization, week 0. This sample's treatment: therapeutic diphenylcyclopropenone sensitization with weekly scalp DPC. The germline V gene has CDR1 MNHNY and CDR2 SVGAGI (reference sequence). J lost 0 bases, V lost 4 bases, and 7 bases had no gene match. This CDR3 is 17 amino acids long. Within the library, unique molecular identifiers were attached to each individual cDNA molecule. TCRdb re-derived calls from the RACE reads in MiXCR, one entry per CDR3 protein. The sample has roughly 38,000 distinct CDR3 sequences, 7.6% seen once; the top ten hold about 1.2%. This sequence was found in a woman in her fifties or sixties with alopecia areata. Some clones in this sample may be carry-over from other donors' samples. The sample consisted of whole blood, taken in connection with sensitization to the hapten diphenylcyclopropenone (DPC). The gene calls are TRBV6-6 and TRBJ2-4; 9 positions agree with TRBD2. DNA of the CDR3: TGTGCCAGCAGTTTAGGTACACTAGCGGGAGCCAAAAACATTCAGTACTTC. This encodes CASSLGTLAGAKNIQYF.